This T cell receptor (beta chain) stems from a study of PD-1 blockade in classical Hodgkin lymphoma. Generated by immunoSEQ multiplex PCR, the TCRdb table keeps only in-frame clones and is missing some. The sample lists some 100,000 clones, just under 95% occurring once. Every one of the patients relapsed after autologous stem cell transplantation (brentuximab vedotin exposure was variable). About this clone: Its target is unknown.

Trimming cost V 1 base and J 7 bases, with 18 bases left between them. Germline V gene data show CDR1 as SGHRS and CDR2 as YFSETQ. This CDR3 has 16 residues. Study findings and constraints: In CD4+ cells, TCR diversity went up significantly by C4D1, but in CD8+ cells it did not. As was reported, newly diagnosed patients showed lower baseline TCR diversity than healthy donors did. Nothing has yet pinned down what causes the repertoire differences, possibly disease activity or prior therapy.

The genes are TRBV5-1 and TRBJ2-1; perhaps TRBD1 as D (5 bases). The source is a human donor with classical Hodgkin lymphoma. Sequencing used peripheral blood mononuclear cells (PBMCs), obtained at baseline. CDR3 nucleotides: TGCGCCAGCAGCTTGTCTCAGGGTTTTGTTGGGAATGAGCAGTTCTTC. Translating it yields CASSLSQGFVGNEQFF.